The sequence of this T cell receptor (beta chain) was determined in a study of human T cells and chemical hapten exposure. Across the whole study: Patch tests containing 0.01% DPC, applied to the upper back, were read at 6 days. It was small differences in pooled library volume that mainly caused per-sample TCR yields to vary. Overall study findings and caveats: With alopecia, donors may have immune responses unlike healthy people's.

Time point indicated: pre-sensitization, week 0. Treatment indicated: therapeutic diphenylcyclopropenone sensitization with weekly scalp DPC. This clonotype was counted ten times or more. Its antigen is unidentified. TCRdb reprocessed the RACE reads with MiXCR, giving one entry per CDR3 protein. Among a few hundred thousand distinct CDR3 sequences listed, 4.5% to 7% were seen once. CDR3 size: 16 residues. Trimming took 0 bases from V and 0 from J, leaving 15 bases between them. CDR1 and CDR2 (germline): DFQATT, SNEGSKA (reference sequence). The genes are TRBV20-1 and TRBJ2-7; D could derive from TRBD1 or TRBD2 (5 bases each). Here the sequenced sample was whole blood, taken in connection with sensitization to the hapten diphenylcyclopropenone (DPC). The sequence came from a young woman with alopecia areata. Some clones in this sample may be carry-over from other donors' samples. CDR3 loop: CSARDLGTSSSYEQYF. The CDR3 coding sequence is TGCAGTGCTAGAGATCTGGGGACGTCAAGCTCCTACGAGCAGTACTTC.